The next 20 T cell receptor beta chains were all read from a single sample in a study of regulatory T cells in long-lasting Graves disease. Time point given: newly diagnosed GD, antithyroid drugs for less than 3 months. Construction of the TCR library relied on RNA isolated from PBMCs. The authors built TCR beta libraries using iRepertoire HTBI primers and Arm-PCR of CDR3 regions. TCRdb re-called the multiplex PCR reads through MiXCR, storing one row per CDR3 protein. The top ten clones hold 15% to 20% of a sample with 410,000 or so distinct CDR3 sequences, about 15% of them seen once. These data were also reused for a study on T cells in Graves' hyperthyroidism and ophthalmopathy.

Sample: peripheral blood mononuclear cells (PBMCs), taken at new diagnosis, from a patient treated with antithyroid drugs. These receptors were taken from a woman aged 30 to 39 with Graves disease.

This chain connects TRBV4-1 to TRBJ2-2; D might be TRBD1 (5 bases). Germline CDR1 and CDR2: MGHRA and YSYEKL. CDR3 length equals 15 residues. The V gene lost 1 base and the J gene lost 6 bases, with 12 bases spanning the gap. For the CDR3, the DNA is TGCGCCAGCAGCCAAGTGACAGCCTCGGCCGGGGAGCTGTTTTTT. Protein sequence: CASSQVTASAGELFF.

This clonotype was seen repeatedly, ten times or more. The chain combines TRBV2 with TRBJ1-1; D is perhaps TRBD1 (6 bases). Trimming pared 6 bases from V and 5 bases from J, leaving 13 bases between. Germline loops: CDR1 SNHLY, CDR2 FYNNEI. CDR3 size: 13 residues. The CDR3 is CASSYREGTEAFF. The CDR3 nucleotides read TGTGCCAGCAGCTACAGGGAGGGGACTGAAGCTTTCTTT.

This clonotype has more than one count but fewer than ten. The V call is TRBV9, the J call TRBJ1-6; maybe TRBD1 (5 bases). Trimming took off 3 bases at V and 10 bases at J, with 11 bases between the two ends. CDR1 is SGDLS, CDR2 YYNGEE, per germline. The CDR3 is 13 residues long. The CDR3 reads CASSAGTDSPLHF. In DNA, the CDR3 is TGTGCCAGCAGCGCAGGGACCGACTCACCCCTCCACTTT. Full variable domain (remainder filled in from reference TRBV9 and TRBJ1-6): DSGVTQTPKHLITATGQRVTLRCSPRSGDLSVYWYQQSLDQGLQFLIQYYNGEERAKGNILERFSAQQFPDLHSELNLSSLELGDSALYFCASSAGTDSPLHFGNGTRLTVT.

Ten or more counts support this clonotype. The V and J genes are TRBV27 and TRBJ1-1; the D gene is possibly TRBD1 (6 bases). With 6 bases removed from V and 3 bases from J, the gap between germline ends came to 11 bases. Per germline, CDR1 MNHEY and CDR2 SMNVEV (reference sequence). The CDR3 loop spans 13 amino acids. CDR3 coding DNA: TGTGCCAGCAGAACCCACAGGGACACTGAAGCTTTCTTT. This codes for CASRTHRDTEAFF.

This clonotype occurred many times. The rearrangement joins TRBV7-3 to TRBJ1-1; D unresolved. This CDR3 spans 16 amino acids. V was shortened by 2 bases and J by 1 base, with 14 bases between the two germline ends. CDR1 is SGHTA, CDR2 FQGTGA, per germline. CDR3 nucleotide sequence: TGTGCCAGCAGCTTAGACCGTCCGGGTTCGAACACTGAAGCTTTCTTT. Its protein is CASSLDRPGSNTEAFF. The full variable domain, completed using reference TRBV7-3 and TRBJ1-1, is GAGVSQTPSNKVTEKGKYVELRCDPISGHTALYWYRQSLGQGPEFLIYFQGTGAADDSGLPNDRFFAVRPEGSVSTLKIQRTERGDSAVYLCASSLDRPGSNTEAFFGQGTRLTVV.

This clonotype was recorded at least ten times. This chain links TRBV18 with TRBJ1-2, with TRBD1 matching over 9 bases. Germline CDR1 and CDR2: KGHSH and LQKENI. CDR3 size: 15 residues. The trim removed 4 bases at V and 4 bases at J, leaving 7 bases unmatched. This CDR3 is CASSLPGQGVYGYTF. The DNA for the CDR3 is TGTGCCAGCTCACTACCGGGACAGGGTGTCTATGGCTACACCTTC. The whole variable domain, remainder taken from reference TRBV18 and TRBJ1-2, is NAGVMQNPRHLVRRRGQEARLRCSPMKGHSHVYWYRQLPEEGLKFMVYLQKENIIDESGMPKERFSAEFPKEGPSILRIQQVVRGDSAAYFCASSLPGQGVYGYTFGSGTRLTVV.

This clonotype was counted ten times or more. The chain employs TRBV14 and TRBJ2-7; 12 bases line up with TRBD2. The V and J ends lost 8 bases and 4 bases, in that order; junction bases with no gene match: 3. The CDR3 covers 13 residues. CDR1 is SGHDN and CDR2 is FVKESK in the germline V gene. DNA for the CDR3: TGTGCCAGCCGGGGACTAGCGGGTTACGAGCAGTACTTC. Protein product: CASRGLAGYEQYF.

This clonotype was recorded at least ten times. The genes are TRBV28 and TRBJ2-3; TRBD2 is a possible D gene (6 bases). Germline V gene sequence: CDR1 MDHEN, CDR2 SYDVKM. V was shortened by 2 bases and J by 0 bases, with 15 bases between the two germline ends. The length of the CDR3 is 17 residues. This chain's CDR3 is CASSLRGSGYSTDTQYF. The CDR3, as DNA: TGTGCCAGCAGTTTAAGGGGTAGCGGCTATAGCACAGATACGCAGTATTTT. Full variable domain (outside the CDR3, taken from reference TRBV28 and TRBJ2-3): DVKVTQSSRYLVKRTGEKVFLECVQDMDHENMFWYRQDPGLGLRLIYFSYDVKMKEKGDIPEGYSVSREKKERFSLILESASTNQTSMYLCASSLRGSGYSTDTQYFGPGTRLTVL.

This clonotype was counted only a few times. The chain combines TRBV24-1 with TRBJ2-5; 8 bases agree with TRBD1. V shed 2 bases, J shed 4 bases, and the junction held 8 bases outside the gene matches. CDR1 and CDR2 from the germline V gene are KGHDR and SFDVKD. This CDR3 has 16 amino acids. This CDR3 reads CATSDSGQGAGETQYF. The CDR3, as DNA: TGTGCCACCAGTGATTCCGGGCAGGGGGCCGGAGAGACCCAGTACTTC.

This clonotype was seen repeatedly, ten times or more. This rearrangement joins TRBV28 to TRBJ2-7; 9 bases line up with TRBD2. Germline V gene lookup returns CDR1 MDHEN and CDR2 SYDVKM. Unmatched junction bases numbered 12, after V lost 7 bases and J lost 2 bases. The CDR3 is made up of 16 amino acids. The CDR3 here is CASTPVDLAGAYEQYF. The CDR3 DNA follows: TGTGCCAGCACCCCGGTAGATTTAGCGGGAGCCTACGAGCAGTACTTC.

The chain joins TRBV29-1 to TRBJ1-2; tentative D call: TRBD1 (5 bases). The CDR3 loop spans 12 amino acids. Trimming removed 2 bases from V and 3 bases from J, with 7 bases in between. From germline, CDR1 is SQVTM and CDR2 ANQGSEA. The CDR3, as DNA: TGCAGCGTTGAAACAGGTGACTATGGCTACACCTTC. Its protein is CSVETGDYGYTF. The complete variable domain, with remaining parts taken from reference TRBV29-1 and TRBJ1-2, reads SAVISQKPSRDICQRGTSLTIQCQVDSQVTMMFWYRQQPGQSLTLIATANQGSEATYESGFVIDKFPISRPNLTFSTLTVSNMSPEDSSIYLCSVETGDYGYTFGSGTRLTVV.

This clonotype was detected only once. This likely stems from a read error, as it lies one base from a far larger clone. Since no conserved phenylalanine or tryptophan closes the CDR3, a read error is the likely cause. The chain couples TRBV11-2 to TRBJ2-1, with 8 bases matching TRBD2. The CDR3 has 15 amino acids. The V and J ends lost 3 bases and 9 bases, in that order; junction bases with no gene match: 10. Germline V gene lookup returns CDR1 SGHAT and CDR2 FQNNGV. For the CDR3, the DNA is TGTGCCAGCAGCTTCATTTCGGGAGGGGAAAGTGAGCAGTTCCTC. Translation: CASSFISGGESEQFL.

The V gene is TRBV5-1, the J gene TRBJ1-4; 9 bases align to TRBD1. Germline V gene sequence: CDR1 SGHRS, CDR2 YFSETQ. After removal of 7 bases from V and 0 bases from J, the junction contained 16 bases not matched to a gene. The CDR3 runs 19 residues. As DNA, the CDR3 is TGCGCCAGCGGCATCGGACAGGGGTTCAAGGGGGCAACTAATGAAAAACTGTTTTTT. This encodes CASGIGQGFKGATNEKLFF.

The chain is built from TRBV5-1 and TRBJ2-1, with 14 bases fitting TRBD2. Germline trimming cut 2 bases from V and 7 bases from J; bases unmatched to any gene: 5. Germline V gene data show CDR1 as SGHRS and CDR2 as YFSETQ. The CDR3 is 16 amino acids. This chain's CDR3 is CASSFYRTSGRNEQFF. CDR3 DNA sequence: TGCGCCAGCAGCTTCTACCGGACTAGCGGGAGGAATGAGCAGTTCTTC. Together with reference TRBV5-1 and TRBJ2-1, the CDR3 gives the full variable domain: KAGVTQTPRYLIKTRGQQVTLSCSPISGHRSVSWYQQTPGQGLQFLFEYFSETQRNKGNFPGRFSGRQFSNSRSEMNVSTLELGDSALYLCASSFYRTSGRNEQFFGPGTRLTVL.

There are many counts of this clonotype. The chain links TRBV9 to TRBJ2-7; TRBD2 aligns across 14 bases. The length of the CDR3 is 16 residues. The trim removed 0 bases at V and 5 bases at J, leaving 4 bases unmatched. Germline CDR1 and CDR2: SGDLS and YYNGEE. The CDR3 DNA reads TGTGCCAGCAGCGTAGGGGGACTAGCGGGAGCCCACGAGCAGTACTTC. Protein sequence: CASSVGGLAGAHEQYF.

This clonotype showed up many times. The chain combines TRBV20-1 with TRBJ2-3; D is ambiguous. Germline V gives CDR1 DFQATT, CDR2 SNEGSKA (reference sequence). With 3 bases removed from V and 6 bases from J, the gap between germline ends came to 7 bases. CDR3 length equals 11 residues. In DNA, the CDR3 is TGCAGTGCTAGTTTGATTGATACGCAGTATTTT. Protein sequence: CSASLIDTQYF.

Many counts were recorded for this clonotype. The rearrangement joins TRBV28 to TRBJ2-1; perhaps TRBD1 as D (6 bases). Germline CDR1 reads MDHEN; CDR2 reads SYDVKM. Trimming cost V 1 base and J 11 bases, with 9 bases left between them. This CDR3 spans 12 amino acids. The CDR3 DNA reads as TGTGCCAGCAGTTTATTGGGACAACAGCAGTTCTTC. It is translated as CASSLLGQQQFF. Full variable domain (remainder filled in from reference TRBV28 and TRBJ2-1): DVKVTQSSRYLVKRTGEKVFLECVQDMDHENMFWYRQDPGLGLRLIYFSYDVKMKEKGDIPEGYSVSREKKERFSLILESASTNQTSMYLCASSLLGQQQFFGPGTRLTVL.

This clonotype was seen repeatedly, ten times or more. V usage is TRBV6-2 or TRBV6-3 and J usage is TRBJ1-1; 7 nucleotides line up with TRBD1. The junction had 14 bases not matched to a gene; V was cut back by 6 bases and J by 4 bases. Germline assignment: CDR1 MNHEY and CDR2 SVGEGT. This CDR3 comprises 16 residues. This chain's CDR3 is CASRPTGNSGFTEAFF. The DNA of the CDR3 is TGTGCCAGCAGGCCGACAGGGAACTCTGGGTTCACTGAAGCTTTCTTT.

The sample holds many counts of this clonotype. The rearrangement links TRBV7-9 to TRBJ2-3, with 11 nucleotides matching TRBD2. The germline V gene has CDR1 SEHNR and CDR2 FQNEAQ (reference sequence). The ends lost 0 bases at V and 4 bases at J; junction bases unmatched: 12. This CDR3 region has 19 residues. This CDR3 reads CASSLALGLAGGPPDTQYF. The CDR3 DNA sequence: TGTGCCAGCAGCTTAGCGCTCGGATTAGCGGGAGGGCCCCCAGATACGCAGTATTTT.

The sample holds a few counts of this clonotype. A much larger clonotype is one base distant, so this may be a read error. The chain employs TRBV5-1 and TRBJ2-3; TRBD2 aligns across 11 bases. The CDR3 has 15 residues. In germline, CDR1 is SGHRS, CDR2 YFSETQ. The V segment lost 7 bases and the J segment 2 bases; nucleotides outside the gene matches: 6. The CDR3 loop reads CASLLSGRDTDTQYF. CDR3 nucleotide sequence: TGCGCCAGCCTCCTTAGCGGGAGGGACACAGATACGCAGTATTTT.